The sequence of this TCR beta chain was determined in a study of T-cell reconstitution after alpha-beta-depleted transplantation in children. For TCRbeta, the library was prepared with unique molecular identifiers. TCRdb recomputed calls from the PCR reads with MiXCR, one row per CDR3 protein. The profile shows approximately 89,000 distinct CDR3 sequences, 15% of them singletons. By sample fraction, this clonotype is medium-sized. The CDR3 consists of 15 residues. Germline CDR1 SGHRS, CDR2 YFSETQ. Germline trimming cut 3 bases from V and 0 bases from J; bases unmatched to any gene: 4. The J gene is TRBJ1-1, the V gene TRBV5-1; 8 bases align to TRBD1. Sequences were derived from PBMCs, mostly from graft donor cells, sampled 180 days after TCRalphabeta/CD19-depleted stem cell transplant. The clonotype comes from a male patient aged 2 to 10 who had a stem cell transplant for acute lymphoblastic leukemia, so the T cells may come from the graft donor. The CDR3 here is CASSSWTGMNTEAFF. The CDR3 region has the DNA TGCGCCAGCAGCTCGTGGACAGGGATGAACACTGAAGCTTTCTTT.